The clone carrying this TCR beta chain was found a few times. Measured with immunoSEQ multiplex PCR; TCRdb has only the in-frame clones, and not every one. This sample has roughly 93,000 clones, with 82% found just once. The junction had 2 bases not matched to a gene; V was cut back by 3 bases and J by 3 bases. Germline loops: CDR1 SGHRS, CDR2 YFSETQ. This CDR3 is built from 15 residues. This record belongs to a study of radiotherapy plus CTLA-4 blockade in lung cancer. This sample comprised peripheral blood, obtained from a patient treated with radiotherapy plus ipilimumab. The receptor's source is a human donor with non-small cell lung cancer who had a partial response to radiotherapy plus ipilimumab. V is TRBV5-1 and J is TRBJ2-4; TRBD1 matches 11 bases. CDR3 in amino acids: CASSSGQGDKNIQYF. CDR3 DNA sequence: TGCGCCAGCAGCTCGGGACAGGGGGACAAAAACATTCAGTACTTC.